The next 27 T cell receptor beta chains were all read from a single sample in a study of Ad26.COV2.S vaccination and SARS-CoV-2 variants. Sequenced by immunoSEQ multiplex PCR; TCRdb stores in-frame clones only, minus some. The profile shows 450,000 to 550,000 clones, roughly nine tenths of them singletons. The treatment denotes: 19 received Ad26.COV2.S at low or high dose, single or two shots; roughly five received placebo; per-sample allocation not given. Day 63 after the first vaccine or placebo injection was the time point for sampling. This specimen consisted of peripheral blood, obtained in a trial of Ad26.COV2.S vaccine versus placebo. The source of these receptors is a person between 18 and 65 years old who received the Ad26.COV2.S COVID-19 vaccine or a placebo.

The chain links TRBV3-1 (or the pseudogene TRBV3-2) to TRBJ1-2, with 7 bases aligning to TRBD1. Trimming at V came to 2 bases and at J to 4 bases, leaving 13 bases not matched to a gene. The CDR3 is made up of 17 amino acids. Germline CDR1 LGHDT, CDR2 YNNKEL (reference sequence). The CDR3 region is CASSQPVPTGSVYGYTF. CDR3 nucleotides: TGTGCCAGCAGCCAACCCGTCCCGACAGGGTCGGTCTATGGCTACACCTTC.

CDR3 DNA sequence: TGCAGTGCTAGTTGGTGGGTTTCAACTAATGAAAAACTGTTTTTT. Translating gives CSASWWVSTNEKLFF. The gene calls are TRBV20-1 and TRBJ1-4, with D unclear. Trimming pared 3 bases from V and 0 bases from J, leaving 11 bases between. The CDR3 contains 15 residues. Germline V gene data show CDR1 as DFQATT and CDR2 as SNEGSKA (reference sequence).

The rearrangement uses TRBV14 and TRBJ1-3; a weak D match, TRBD1 (5 bases). V was cut by 2 bases and J by 4 bases, with 12 bases left in between. Looked up from germline, CDR1 is SGHDN and CDR2 is FVKESK. CDR3 size: 15 residues. This CDR3 is CASSQWGNVGNTIYF. As DNA, the CDR3 is TGTGCCAGCAGCCAATGGGGCAATGTAGGAAACACCATATATTTT.

In its sample, this clone was seen once. V gene TRBV7-3 combines with J gene TRBJ2-2; TRBD2 aligns across 9 bases. The trim removed 4 bases at V and 7 bases at J, leaving 10 bases unmatched. CDR3 length: 16 residues. Germline V gives CDR1 SGHTA, CDR2 FQGTGA. The DNA of the CDR3 is TGTGCCAGCAGCTCCCCTGCGGGGGGGCCGGGCGGGGAGCTGTTTTTT. It yields the protein CASSSPAGGPGGELFF.

The chain links TRBV7-2 to TRBJ2-4, with TRBD1 matching over 10 bases. The CDR3 has 16 amino acids. With V trimmed by 5 bases and J by 0 bases, 4 bases remained unmatched. Looked up from germline, CDR1 is SGHTA and CDR2 is FQGNSA. As DNA, the CDR3 is TGTGCCAGCAGCCGGGACAGGGGCCTAGCCAAAAACATTCAGTACTTC. Protein product: CASSRDRGLAKNIQYF.

This chain connects TRBV4-1 to TRBJ2-1, with 11 bases lining up with TRBD2. The V and J ends lost 0 bases and 1 base, in that order; junction bases with no gene match: 5. There are 18 residues in the CDR3. Germline CDR1 reads MGHRA; CDR2 reads YSYEKL. Here the CDR3 reads CASSQDTSGRRSYNEQFF. The CDR3 nucleotides read TGCGCCAGCAGCCAAGATACTAGCGGGAGAAGATCCTACAATGAGCAGTTCTTC.

V usage is TRBV7-6 and J usage is TRBJ2-2; the match to TRBD2 covers 9 bases. The J segment lost 2 bases and the V segment lost 0 bases, leaving 7 bases of the junction unmatched. This CDR3 is built from 18 residues. Germline V lookup: CDR1 SGHVS, CDR2 FNYEAQ. The CDR3 reads CASSLALTSGDNTGELFF. The DNA for the CDR3 is TGTGCCAGCAGCTTAGCGTTGACTAGCGGAGATAACACCGGGGAGCTGTTTTTT.

This clone was picked up one time. V usage is TRBV5-1 and J usage is TRBJ2-2; TRBD1 matches at 9 bases. CDR1 SGHRS and CDR2 YFSETQ come from the germline V gene. V was clipped by 0 bases and J by 6 bases; unmatched bases: 6. CDR3 length: 16 residues. Here the CDR3 DNA reads TGCGCCAGCAGCTTGGTTGGACAGGGGTTATCCGGGGAGCTGTTTTTT. Its translation is CASSLVGQGLSGELFF. The full variable domain, with the rest looked up from reference TRBV5-1 and TRBJ2-2, is KAGVTQTPRYLIKTRGQQVTLSCSPISGHRSVSWYQQTPGQGLQFLFEYFSETQRNKGNFPGRFSGRQFSNSRSEMNVSTLELGDSALYLCASSLVGQGLSGELFFGEGSRLTVL.

This rearrangement joins TRBV4-1 to TRBJ2-5; D is unclear. V lost 3 bases and J 6 bases, leaving 14 bases between the germline ends. There are 14 residues in the CDR3. Germline V gene data show CDR1 as MGHRA and CDR2 as YSYEKL. The CDR3 DNA reads TGCGCCAGCAGCCAGTTTCTCTGGGATCAGACCCAGTACTTC. It yields the protein CASSQFLWDQTQYF.

The V and J genes are TRBV5-4 and TRBJ2-1; the D is unclear. The length of the CDR3 is 11 residues. Germline CDR1 and CDR2: SGHNT and YYREEE (reference sequence). V lost 3 bases and J lost 8, with 6 bases in between. The CDR3 bases are TGTGCCAGCAGCTCACTTTATGAGCAGTTCTTC. Translation: CASSSLYEQFF.

CDR3 bases: TGTGCCATAAAGGGGGACACCGGGGAGCTGTTTTTT. Residues: CAIKGDTGELFF. The rearrangement links TRBV6-6 to TRBJ2-2; TRBD1 is a possible D gene (6 bases). Trimming took off 10 bases at V and 3 bases at J, with 9 bases between the two ends. Per germline, CDR1 MNHNY and CDR2 SVGAGI (reference sequence). CDR3 length: 12 residues.

This chain links TRBV6-5 with TRBJ1-2; TRBD1 matches at 9 bases. The germline V gene encodes CDR1 MNHEY and CDR2 SVGAGI. The junction had 7 bases not matched to a gene; V was cut back by 6 bases and J by 8 bases. The CDR3 has 13 amino acids. The CDR3 spells CASSRGQGAGYTF. The CDR3 DNA reads as TGTGCCAGCAGCCGGGGACAGGGCGCAGGCTACACCTTC.

The chain links TRBV9 to TRBJ1-2; the match to TRBD1 covers 8 bases. Germline trimming cut 3 bases from V and 3 bases from J; bases unmatched to any gene: 10. The germline V gene has CDR1 SGDLS and CDR2 YYNGEE. This CDR3 is 16 amino acids long. DNA for the CDR3: TGTGCCAGCAGCGCTGGACAGGGAGGGGTGGACTATGGCTACACCTTC. This encodes CASSAGQGGVDYGYTF.

V is TRBV19 and J is TRBJ2-2; D is perhaps TRBD1 or TRBD2 (5 bases each). V gave up 3 bases and J gave up 4 bases, with 12 bases separating them. The CDR3 sequence is 15 residues long. Per the germline V gene, CDR1 is LNHDA and CDR2 is SQIVND (reference sequence). CDR3 bases: TGTGCCAGTAGTATCGGGACCTTCCTCACCGGGGAGCTGTTTTTT. Translated: CASSIGTFLTGELFF.

This chain links TRBV19 with TRBJ2-1; 10 positions match TRBD2. The CDR3 spans 18 residues. The germline V gene encodes CDR1 LNHDA and CDR2 SQIVND (reference sequence). The V and J ends lost 6 bases and 0 bases, in that order; junction bases with no gene match: 11. As DNA, the CDR3 is TGTGCCAGTAGGCCCCCTATAGCGGGAGGTAACTCCTACAATGAGCAGTTCTTC. Translation: CASRPPIAGGNSYNEQFF.

This clone has more than one count but fewer than ten. The V call is TRBV15, the J call TRBJ2-7; 7 bases line up with TRBD2. The CDR3 sequence is 14 residues long. V lost 0 bases and J lost 3; bases outside the gene matches: 2. CDR1 LNHNV and CDR2 YYDKDF come from the germline V gene (reference sequence). Written as DNA, the CDR3 is TGTGCCACCAGCAGAGATGGGGGGGACTACGAGCAGTACTTC. This sequence encodes CATSRDGGDYEQYF. Full variable domain (remainder filled in from reference TRBV15 and TRBJ2-7): DAMVIQNPRYQVTQFGKPVTLSCSQTLNHNVMYWYQQKSSQAPKLLFHYYDKDFNNEADTPDNFQSRRPNTSFCFLDIRSPGLGDTAMYLCATSRDGGDYEQYFGPGTRLTVT.

This clone showed up just once. Distinct nucleotide sequences in the sample also encode this CDR3. V and J are TRBV5-1 and TRBJ2-5; either TRBD1 or TRBD2 may fit D (5 bases each). This CDR3 has 14 residues. V dropped 0 bases and J dropped 2 bases, with 8 bases sitting between them. Germline V gene lookup returns CDR1 SGHRS and CDR2 YFSETQ. CDR3 residues: CASSLGGTQETQYF. CDR3 nucleotides: TGCGCCAGCAGCTTGGGTGGGACGCAAGAGACCCAGTACTTC.

This clone has a single count. The chain combines TRBV21-1 with TRBJ2-3; the table's D call, TRBD2, has no DNA check behind it. TRBV21-1 is annotated as a pseudogene. This CDR3 spans 18 amino acids. The CDR3 spells CASSEPGLAGNASDTQYF. The CDR3 DNA is TGTGCCAGCAGCGAGCCGGGACTAGCGGGGAACGCCTCAGATACGCAGTATTTT.

This clone was recorded only once. J is TRBJ2-3 and V is TRBV24-1, with D hard to call. Looked up from germline, CDR1 is KGHDR and CDR2 is SFDVKD. The ends were cut back, 10 bases at V and 2 bases at J, with 12 bases in the middle. CDR3 length: 13 residues. The CDR3 region has the DNA TGTGCCACTTCAAGGCAACTCACAGATACGCAGTATTTT. It specifies CATSRQLTDTQYF.

The CDR3 region has the DNA TGTGCCTGGAGTCCTTACAATGAGCAGTTCTTC. It yields the protein CAWSPYNEQFF. This chain joins TRBV30 and TRBJ2-1; D uncertain. The CDR3 spans 11 residues. The germline V gene encodes CDR1 GTSNPN and CDR2 SVGIG (reference sequence). V was shortened by 2 bases and J by 4 bases, with 3 bases between the two germline ends. Full variable domain (rest looked up from reference TRBV30 and TRBJ2-1): SQTIHQWPATLVQPVGSPLSLECTVEGTSNPNLYWYRQAAGRGLQLLFYSVGIGQISSEVPQNLSASRPQDRQFILSSKKLLLSDSGFYLCAWSPYNEQFFGPGTRLTVL.

The gene calls are TRBV28 and TRBJ2-3; no clear D gene. Germline V gene data show CDR1 as MDHEN and CDR2 as SYDVKM. V dropped 6 bases and J dropped 1 base, with 14 bases sitting between them. The length of the CDR3 is 15 residues. The CDR3 DNA follows: TGTGCCAGCAGCCCCTCCCTCCCACGCACAGATACGCAGTATTTT. It specifies CASSPSLPRTDTQYF.

The chain uses TRBV5-6 and TRBJ1-6; D is undetermined. The CDR3 spans 15 residues. Per the germline V gene, CDR1 is SGHDT and CDR2 is YYEEEE. Trimming took off 0 bases at V and 9 bases at J, with 13 bases between the two ends. CDR3 in amino acids: CASSLARRAGSPLHF. Written as DNA, the CDR3 is TGTGCCAGCAGCTTGGCCAGGCGAGCGGGTTCACCCCTCCACTTT.

The chain recombines TRBV6-1 with TRBJ1-2; TRBD1 agrees at 8 bases. From germline, CDR1 is MNHNS and CDR2 SASEGT. Losses at the gene ends were 2 bases for V and 4 bases for J; bases not matched to a gene: 6. The CDR3 contains 15 residues. The CDR3 DNA is TGTGCCAGCAGTGAAAAAGACAGGGGATTCTATGGCTACACCTTC. This encodes CASSEKDRGFYGYTF.

This chain uses TRBV6-1 with TRBJ1-1; no definite D call. This CDR3 contains 12 residues. Per germline, CDR1 MNHNS and CDR2 SASEGT. The V gene lost 1 base and the J gene lost 9 bases, with 9 bases spanning the gap. This CDR3 reads CASSEGYSKAFF. The DNA of the CDR3 is TGTGCCAGCAGTGAAGGTTACAGTAAAGCTTTCTTT.

The chain is built from TRBV7-6 and TRBJ1-4, with 8 bases lining up with TRBD1. CDR1 and CDR2 (germline): SGHVS, FNYEAQ. J gave up 7 bases and V 3 bases, and 7 bases lay outside the gene matches. The CDR3 is 15 amino acids. The CDR3 nucleotides are TGTGCCAGCAGCTTGGTCAGGGGGCGAGGTGAAAAACTGTTTTTT. Protein sequence: CASSLVRGRGEKLFF.

This clone was observed a few times. This chain connects TRBV6-5 to TRBJ2-7; 7 bases agree with TRBD1. The CDR3 loop spans 14 amino acids. Germline assignment: CDR1 MNHEY and CDR2 SVGAGI. Trimming cost V 6 bases and J 2 bases; bases outside gene matches: 7. The CDR3: CASSTEGTAYEQYF. In DNA, the CDR3 is TGTGCCAGCAGCACAGAGGGGACAGCCTACGAGCAGTACTTC.

The chain recombines TRBV19 with TRBJ1-2, with D uncertain. V was cut by 3 bases and J by 4 bases, with 15 bases left in between. The CDR3 runs to 15 residues. Germline CDR1 LNHDA, CDR2 SQIVND (reference sequence). The CDR3 loop reads CASSIGFSQPYGYTF. In DNA form, the CDR3 reads TGTGCCAGTAGTATTGGGTTCAGCCAACCCTATGGCTACACCTTC.